This T cell receptor beta chain was identified during a study of blood T cell repertoires in COVID-19. Overall study: Samples came from the United States, Italy and Spain, spanning acute and convalescent COVID-19. In each case, the material was cDNA or gDNA derived from T cells, B-cell-depleted T cells, or PBMCs.

Produced via immunoSEQ multiplex PCR; TCRdb's table is partial and in-frame only. The profile shows 35,000 to 40,000 clones, roughly 74% of them singletons. Seattle's cohort entered during active infection and was followed longitudinally. Deletions cut 4 bases from V and 10 bases from J, with 10 bases between. Germline values: CDR1 SGHDN, CDR2 FVKESK. This CDR3 region has 11 residues. Sequences were obtained from peripheral blood. V and J are TRBV14 and TRBJ1-2; no definite D call. This TCR derives from a man in his 70s with COVID-19, enrolled during active disease. CDR3 amino acids: CASSRHTDYTF. The CDR3 bases are TGTGCCAGCAGCCGACACACCGACTACACCTTC.